These 22 T cell receptor beta chains were all obtained from the same sample, sequenced in a study of shared T cell receptors in the human thymus. TCRdb's table, derived via immunoSEQ multiplex PCR, lists solely in-frame clones and lacks some. The sample holds hundreds of thousands of clones, more than 75% seen once. These same data were also listed under a study on human thymus T cells.

Sequencing was done on a sample of thymocytes. Source of these receptors: a boy less than two years old with a congenital heart defect.

This sequence joins TRBV15 and TRBJ2-7, with TRBD1 matching over 11 bases. J gave up 5 bases and V 5 bases, and 23 bases lay outside the gene matches. This CDR3 region has 20 residues. Germline-derived CDR1 and CDR2 are LNHNV and YYDKDF (reference sequence). CDR3 amino acids: CATSQGTPGTGGKLADEQYF. CDR3 in DNA: TGTGCCACCAGCCAGGGGACCCCCGGGACAGGGGGAAAATTGGCCGACGAGCAGTACTTC.

The rearrangement joins TRBV7-2 to TRBJ2-3; D remains ambiguous. V gave up 3 bases and J gave up 0 bases, with 7 bases separating them. There are 14 residues in the CDR3. Looked up from germline, CDR1 is SGHTA and CDR2 is FQGNSA. The CDR3 nucleotides read TGTGCCAGCAGCTTGGCAGTAAGCACAGATACGCAGTATTTT. Translation: CASSLAVSTDTQYF.

This clone was seen only once. The chain combines TRBV30 with TRBJ2-7; TRBD2 aligns across 11 bases. Germline trimming cut 3 bases from V and 5 bases from J; bases unmatched to any gene: 6. The CDR3 runs to 14 residues. From germline, CDR1 is GTSNPN and CDR2 SVGIG (reference sequence). This CDR3 is CAWRILAGVDEQYF. The CDR3 coding sequence is TGTGCCTGGAGGATACTAGCGGGAGTGGACGAGCAGTACTTC.

About this clone: Other DNA sequences of this sample code for an identical CDR3. The chain recombines TRBV6-5 with TRBJ1-1; perhaps TRBD1 as D (6 bases). Germline-derived CDR1 and CDR2 are MNHEY and SVGAGI. V lost 5 bases and J 5 bases, leaving 12 bases between the germline ends. CDR3 length: 13 residues. DNA of the CDR3: TGTGCCAGCAGTCAAGGGGGGGGGACTGAAGCTTTCTTT. Translated: CASSQGGGTEAFF.

The chain couples TRBV27 to TRBJ2-1, with 8 bases fitting TRBD2. The CDR3 has 16 residues. The ends lost 5 bases at V and 7 bases at J; junction bases unmatched: 13. Germline CDR1 MNHEY, CDR2 SMNVEV (reference sequence). CDR3 residues: CASSTSLGTSGNEQFF. In nucleotides, the CDR3 is TGTGCCAGCAGTACTTCCCTCGGGACTAGTGGGAATGAGCAGTTCTTC.

The V gene is TRBV5-4, the J gene TRBJ1-2, with D perhaps matching TRBD1 (5 bases). CDR1 SGHNT and CDR2 YYREEE come from the germline V gene (reference sequence). Trimming shortened V by 0 bases and J by 1 base, and 13 bases separated the two germline ends. CDR3 size: 16 residues. The CDR3 loop is CASSLAAGLGNYGYTF. The CDR3 DNA reads as TGTGCCAGCAGCTTGGCCGCAGGGTTGGGTAACTATGGCTACACCTTC.

This clone was counted a single time. This rearrangement joins TRBV5-4 to TRBJ1-6; no definite D call. The CDR3 sequence is 15 residues long. Trimming shortened V by 0 bases and J by 7 bases, and 11 bases separated the two germline ends. Germline V gene sequence: CDR1 SGHNT, CDR2 YYREEE (reference sequence). For the CDR3, the DNA is TGTGCCAGCAGCTTGGAAAGGGCGGGGAATTCACCCCTCCACTTT. The encoded protein is CASSLERAGNSPLHF.

The chain has TRBV7-9 and TRBJ2-3, with TRBD2 as a possible D gene (6 bases). Germline lookup yields CDR1 SEHNR and CDR2 FQNEAQ (reference sequence). Trimming left V 2 bases short and J 0 bases short, with 9 bases between. This CDR3 is 15 amino acids long. The CDR3 reads CASSLLAPSTDTQYF. The CDR3, as DNA: TGTGCCAGCAGCTTACTAGCGCCAAGCACAGATACGCAGTATTTT.

The V and J genes are TRBV29-1 and TRBJ2-3, with D tentatively TRBD2 (5 bases). Trimming shortened V by 4 bases and J by 3 bases, and 11 bases separated the two germline ends. This CDR3 is 13 amino acids long. Germline CDR1 SQVTM, CDR2 ANQGSEA. CDR3 in amino acids: CSVGVGRTDTQYF. The CDR3 DNA sequence: TGCAGCGTTGGGGTAGGGAGAACAGATACGCAGTATTTT.

The chain's CDR3 is CASSLTPQGKLSETQYF. Written as DNA, the CDR3 is TGCGCCAGCAGCTTGACCCCACAGGGTAAGCTTAGCGAGACCCAGTACTTC. The V gene is TRBV5-1, the J gene TRBJ2-5; D possibly corresponds to TRBD1 (6 bases). The CDR3 consists of 17 residues. Germline V lookup: CDR1 SGHRS, CDR2 YFSETQ. Deletions cut 1 base from V and 5 bases from J, with 21 bases between.

CDR3 protein: CASSFSGQGVVGANVLTF. The DNA for the CDR3 is TGTGCCAGCAGTTTTTCGGGACAGGGGGTCGTGGGGGCCAACGTCCTGACTTTC. The chain recombines TRBV28 with TRBJ2-6, with 11 bases lining up with TRBD1. V dropped 3 bases and J dropped 4; count of bases not matched to a gene: 8. Germline V lookup: CDR1 MDHEN, CDR2 SYDVKM. The CDR3 extends over 18 amino acids.

For this clone: Distinct nucleotide sequences in the sample also encode this CDR3. The chain carries TRBV7-2 and TRBJ1-3; TRBD1 matches 7 bases. The germline V gene has CDR1 SGHTA and CDR2 FQGNSA. J was trimmed by 0 bases and V by 5 bases; bases with no gene match: 4. There are 15 residues in the CDR3. CDR3 region: CASSPRDSSGNTIYF. The CDR3 DNA is TGTGCCAGCAGCCCCCGGGACAGCTCTGGAAACACCATATATTTT. Supplemented by reference TRBV7-2 and TRBJ1-3, the full variable domain reads GAGVSQSPSNKVTEKGKDVELRCDPISGHTALYWYRQSLGQGLEFLIYFQGNSAPDKSGLPSDRFSAERTGGSVSTLTIQRTQQEDSAVYLCASSPRDSSGNTIYFGEGSWLTVV.

This clone showed up just once. This chain uses TRBV6-6 with TRBJ1-1; 9 bases align to TRBD1. The CDR3 sequence is 15 residues long. The germline CDR1 and CDR2 sequences are MNHNY and SVGAGI (reference sequence). The ends lost 6 bases at V and 0 bases at J; junction bases unmatched: 5. CDR3 sequence reads: CASRGTGGLNTEAFF. The CDR3, as DNA: TGTGCCAGCAGAGGCACAGGGGGCTTGAACACTGAAGCTTTCTTT.

The CDR3 DNA reads TGTGCCAGCAGTCGGGCAGGGGGCTATGGCTACACCTTC. The encoded protein is CASSRAGGYGYTF. The V gene is TRBV27, the J gene TRBJ1-2, with TRBD1 matching 7 bases. V shed 5 bases, J shed 4 bases, and the junction held 4 bases outside the gene matches. The CDR3 spans 13 residues. Germline-derived CDR1 and CDR2 are MNHEY and SMNVEV (reference sequence).

The J gene is TRBJ2-2, the V gene TRBV9; D not resolved. V was trimmed by 6 bases and J by 6 bases, leaving 9 bases between them. This CDR3 is built from 12 residues. The germline CDR1 and CDR2 sequences are SGDLS and YYNGEE. CDR3 in DNA: TGTGCCAGCACGTCCTCCGCCGGGGAGCTGTTTTTT. Protein: CASTSSAGELFF.

This chain connects TRBV4-1 to TRBJ1-5, with 7 bases matching TRBD1. Germline CDR1 and CDR2: MGHRA and YSYEKL. This CDR3 has 15 amino acids. V lost 3 bases to trimming and J lost 2 bases; unmatched junction nucleotides: 4. In DNA, the CDR3 is TGCGCCAGCAGCCAGGCGACAGGGCGCAATCAGCCCCAGCATTTT. It translates to CASSQATGRNQPQHF.

The rearrangement links TRBV4-2 to TRBJ2-1; 10 bases agree with TRBD2. The V and J ends lost 0 bases and 4 bases, in that order; junction bases with no gene match: 6. In germline, CDR1 is LGHNA, CDR2 YNFKEQ. The CDR3 length is 17 residues. The CDR3 region has the DNA TGTGCCAGCAGCCAAGATGTTGGACTAGCGGTTTACAATGAGCAGTTCTTC. Encoded protein: CASSQDVGLAVYNEQFF.

The chain employs TRBV4-3 and TRBJ2-7; no clear D. The germline V and J ends were trimmed by 4 bases and 3 bases, with 10 bases remaining between them. Germline loops: CDR1 LGHNA, CDR2 YSLEER. This CDR3 spans 13 amino acids. CDR3 sequence (DNA): TGCGCCAGCAGCCGCACGGTCAACTACGAGCAGTACTTC. This translates into CASSRTVNYEQYF.

This chain connects TRBV5-1 to TRBJ2-7, with 7 bases aligning to TRBD2. The CDR3 extends over 13 amino acids. Germline CDR1 and CDR2: SGHRS and YFSETQ. With V trimmed by 0 bases and J by 5 bases, 2 bases remained unmatched. The CDR3 protein is CASSLEAGNEQYF. The CDR3 DNA is TGCGCCAGCAGCTTGGAAGCGGGAAACGAGCAGTACTTC. Drawing the rest from reference TRBV5-1 and TRBJ2-7, the complete variable domain is KAGVTQTPRYLIKTRGQQVTLSCSPISGHRSVSWYQQTPGQGLQFLFEYFSETQRNKGNFPGRFSGRQFSNSRSEMNVSTLELGDSALYLCASSLEAGNEQYFGPGTRLTVT.

This clone appeared once. The J gene is TRBJ2-6, the V gene TRBV4-1, with 7 nucleotides matching TRBD1. J was trimmed by 1 base and V by 0 bases; bases with no gene match: 12. CDR3 length: 20 amino acids. CDR1 is MGHRA, CDR2 YSYEKL, per germline. CDR3 sequence: CASSQDRGDRVYSGANVLTF. CDR3 nucleotide sequence: TGCGCCAGCAGCCAAGATAGGGGTGACAGGGTATATTCTGGGGCCAACGTCCTGACTTTC.

The table lists this clone with a count of one. This rearrangement joins TRBV6-5 to TRBJ1-2, with D hard to call. Germline CDR1 reads MNHEY; CDR2 reads SVGAGI. The V and J ends lost 0 bases and 4 bases respectively, with 12 bases between them. The CDR3 is 15 amino acids. The CDR3 spells CASSYSATFAYGYTF. In nucleotides, the CDR3 is TGTGCCAGCAGTTACTCGGCCACATTCGCCTATGGCTACACCTTC.

The gene calls are TRBV2 and TRBJ1-2; D is ambiguous. This CDR3 spans 12 amino acids. Germline-derived CDR1 and CDR2 are SNHLY and FYNNEI. V was trimmed by 11 bases and J by 2 bases, leaving 12 bases between them. CDR3 residues: CAVYRGNYGYTF. As DNA, the CDR3 is TGTGCCGTATACCGGGGAAACTATGGCTACACCTTC.